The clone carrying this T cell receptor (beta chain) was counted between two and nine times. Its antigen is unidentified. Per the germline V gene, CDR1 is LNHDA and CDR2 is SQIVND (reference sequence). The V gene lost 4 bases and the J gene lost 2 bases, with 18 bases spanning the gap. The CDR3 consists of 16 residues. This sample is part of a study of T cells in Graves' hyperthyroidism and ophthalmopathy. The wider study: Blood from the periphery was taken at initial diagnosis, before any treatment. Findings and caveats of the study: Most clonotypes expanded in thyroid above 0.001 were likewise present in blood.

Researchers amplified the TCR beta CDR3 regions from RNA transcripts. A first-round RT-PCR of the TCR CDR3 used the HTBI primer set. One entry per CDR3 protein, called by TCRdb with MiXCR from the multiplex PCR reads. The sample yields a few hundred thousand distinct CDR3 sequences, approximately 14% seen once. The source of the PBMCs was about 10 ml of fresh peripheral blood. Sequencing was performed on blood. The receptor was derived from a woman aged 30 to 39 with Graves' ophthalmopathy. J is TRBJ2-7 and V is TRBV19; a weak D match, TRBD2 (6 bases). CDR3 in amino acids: CASSTPRGGVAYEQYF. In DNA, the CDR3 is TGTGCCAGTAGTACTCCACGGGGCGGGGTCGCCTACGAGCAGTACTTC.